This T cell receptor (beta chain) was captured in a study of T-cell reconstitution after alpha-beta-depleted transplantation in children. Study conclusions and caveats: Roughly two months post-transplant, alpha-beta T cells reportedly originated from several hundred graft clones that had expanded. T-cell counts and diversity at one year following transplant were attributed mainly to newly produced T cells.

The sample holds a few counts of this clonotype. Its target is unknown. Library preparation (for TCRbeta) was performed with unique molecular identifiers. TCRdb processed the PCR reads anew with MiXCR; each CDR3 protein has one entry. The sample has around 80,000 distinct CDR3 sequences, around a sixth seen once. Germline V gene lookup returns CDR1 DFQATT and CDR2 SNEGSKA (reference sequence). Trimming pared 5 bases from V and 12 bases from J, leaving 17 bases between. The CDR3 loop spans 11 amino acids. This rearrangement joins TRBV20-1 to TRBJ2-7; D call uncertain. Specimen: PBMCs, mostly from graft donor cells, collected 360 days after TCRalphabeta/CD19-depleted stem cell transplant. The clonotype was recovered from a male patient aged 2 to 10 who had a stem cell transplant for acute lymphoblastic leukemia, so the T cells may come from the graft donor. The CDR3 DNA is TGCAGTGCTTGGAAGAACCGGGTATCGTACTTC. Encoded protein: CSAWKNRVSYF.